Sequencing of this TCR beta chain was carried out in a study of blood T cell repertoires in COVID-19. Turning to the study itself: From T cells, B-cell-depleted T cells, or PBMCs came the material, which was cDNA or gDNA.

Method: immunoSEQ multiplex PCR; TCRdb's copy keeps in-frame clones and lacks some. The sample carries roughly 150,000 clones, roughly 84% recorded once. This clone turned up a few times. The CDR3 loop spans 16 amino acids. The ends were cut back, 1 base at V and 2 bases at J, with 15 bases in the middle. In germline, CDR1 is SGHVS, CDR2 FQNEAQ. Material: peripheral blood. The source is an elderly woman with active or convalescent COVID-19. This chain uses TRBV7-8 with TRBJ2-7; perhaps TRBD2 as D (5 bases). CDR3 bases: TGTGCCAGCAGCTTAGTCGGTGGGCTAGCCGCCTACGAGCAGTACTTC. Protein sequence: CASSLVGGLAAYEQYF.